These T cell receptor beta chains were read from a single sample in a study of CD8+ T cells in alopecia areata. Only in-frame clones appear in the TCRdb table, and some are missing; sequencing was by immunoSEQ multiplex PCR. The table includes fewer than 110,000 clones, 60% detected once. The sequencing here drew on CD8+ T cells sorted from blood, taken between weeks 55 and 65, from a patient treated with tofacitinib. The receptors derive from a human donor with alopecia areata. The CDR3 runs from the conserved cysteine through the conserved F or W. A D gene is named only where the DNA matches it firmly. A row's size may be missing; if present it is once, few, many or a size class.

abundance,j_gene,d_gene,v_gene,CDR3aa,CDR3nt
NA,TRBJ2-1,TRBD2,TRBV27,CASTLGGGEQFF,TGTGCCAGCACCTTGGGGGGGGGTGAGCAGTTCTTC
few,TRBJ2-3,NA,TRBV12-5,CASGWTSTDTQYF,TGTGCTAGTGGGTGGACTAGCACAGATACGCAGTATTTT
NA,TRBJ2-5,NA,TRBV14,CASSPKQGYQETQYF,TGTGCCAGCAGCCCTAAGCAGGGGTACCAAGAGACCCAGTACTTC
NA,TRBJ2-2,NA,TRBV27,CASSPISLGIGELFF,TGTGCCAGCAGTCCCATCTCGCTAGGCATTGGGGAGCTGTTTTTT
NA,TRBJ1-2,NA,TRBV5-6,CASSSQAGRSYGYTF,TGTGCCAGCAGCTCCCAGGCAGGGAGAAGCTATGGCTACACCTTC
NA,TRBJ1-1,NA,TRBV19,CASSITTNTEAFF,TGTGCCAGTAGTATTACTACGAACACTGAAGCTTTCTTT
NA,TRBJ2-7,TRBD1,TRBV27,CASSTGGIFNEQYF,TGTGCCAGCTCGACAGGGGGAATTTTCAACGAGCAGTACTTC
NA,TRBJ2-7,TRBD2,TRBV30,CALGLAEEQYF,TGTGCCTTGGGACTAGCGGAAGAGCAGTACTTC
NA,TRBJ2-1,NA,TRBV4-1,CASSQGARGDEQFF,TGCGCCAGCAGCCAAGGTGCCCGAGGGGATGAGCAGTTCTTC
NA,TRBJ2-3,NA,TRBV7-9,CASSLGDGTDTQYF,TGTGCCAGCAGCTTGGGGGACGGCACAGATACGCAGTATTTT
NA,TRBJ2-3,TRBD1,TRBV5-6,CASSPGQTYRTQYF,TGTGCCAGCAGCCCGGGACAGACGTACCGTACGCAGTATTTT
few,TRBJ2-3,NA,TRBV25-1,CASSEGLSAITDTQYF,TGTGCCAGCAGTGAAGGTTTGTCAGCCATCACAGATACGCAGTATTTT
few,TRBJ1-4,NA,TRBV12-5,CASGSTIGPVNSNEKLFF,TGTGCTAGTGGTTCGACGATAGGGCCGGTCAATTCTAATGAAAAACTGTTTTTT
NA,TRBJ1-4,TRBD1,TRBV5-6,CASSYRGEKLFF,TGTGCCAGCAGCTACAGGGGTGAAAAACTGTTTTTT
NA,TRBJ2-7,TRBD1,TRBV7-9,CASSPRDRLPYEQYF,TGTGCCAGCAGCCCTCGGGACAGGCTTCCCTACGAGCAGTACTTC
NA,TRBJ1-5,NA,TRBV27,CASSLKAGGRPQHF,TGTGCCAGCAGTTTAAAGGCCGGGGGCCGGCCCCAGCATTTT
few,TRBJ1-5,NA,TRBV5-1,CASSLGAGGNQPQHF,TGCGCCAGCAGCTTGGGGGCGGGGGGCAATCAGCCCCAGCATTTT
NA,TRBJ1-1,NA,TRBV9,CASSGGSHTEAFF,TGTGCCAGCAGCGGCGGCAGCCACACTGAAGCTTTCTTT
NA,TRBJ1-1,TRBD1,TRBV5-1,CASSPTGGGEAFF,TGCGCCAGCAGCCCGACAGGGGGGGGTGAAGCTTTCTTT
NA,TRBJ2-7,NA,TRBV25-1,CASILGVPLSYEQYF,TGTGCCAGCATTCTAGGGGTCCCACTCTCCTACGAGCAGTACTTC
NA,TRBJ2-5,TRBD1,TRBV5-1,CASSSGQTQETQYF,TGCGCCAGCAGCTCGGGACAGACCCAAGAGACCCAGTACTTC
NA,TRBJ2-2,TRBD2,TRBV7-9,CASSEPVAGSNTGELFF,TGTGCCAGCAGCGAACCGGTAGCGGGGTCGAACACCGGGGAGCTGTTTTTT
NA,TRBJ1-5,TRBD1,TRBV27,CASRGQANQPQHF,TGTGCCAGCAGGGGACAGGCTAATCAGCCCCAGCATTTT
NA,TRBJ2-6,NA,TRBV6-5,CASSARPRGANVLTF,TGTGCCAGCAGCGCCCGACCTAGAGGGGCCAACGTCCTGACTTTC
NA,TRBJ2-7,NA,TRBV6-6,CATGSSYEQYF,TGTGCCACGGGGAGCTCCTACGAGCAGTACTTC
NA,TRBJ2-1,NA,TRBV18,CASSPQDRPYNEQFF,TGTGCCAGCTCACCACAGGACAGACCTTACAATGAGCAGTTCTTC
NA,TRBJ2-3,TRBD1,TRBV27,CASSLYPSTGYNTDTQYF,TGTGCCAGCAGTTTATACCCTTCGACAGGGTATAACACAGATACGCAGTATTTT
NA,TRBJ2-2,NA,TRBV5-1,CASSAQPGGTTGELFF,TGCGCCAGCAGCGCGCAGCCGGGCGGGACTACCGGGGAGCTGTTTTTT
NA,TRBJ1-1,NA,TRBV30,CAWSLGGEAFF,TGTGCCTGGAGCTTGGGTGGTGAAGCTTTCTTT
NA,TRBJ2-3,NA,TRBV30,CAWSVEQGRTDTQYF,TGTGCCTGGAGTGTCGAACAGGGTCGCACAGATACGCAGTATTTT
NA,TRBJ2-3,TRBD2,TRBV4-1,CASSIRLAGTITDTQYF,TGCGCCAGCAGCATCCGACTAGCGGGGACGATCACAGATACGCAGTATTTT
NA,TRBJ2-3,NA,TRBV7-9,CASSLVRGMVDTQYF,TGTGCCAGCAGCTTAGTAAGGGGGATGGTCGATACGCAGTATTTT
few,TRBJ1-2,NA,TRBV4-1,CASSQDQGFYGYTF,TGCGCCAGCAGCCAAGATCAGGGCTTCTATGGCTACACCTTC
NA,TRBJ1-2,NA,TRBV4-1,CASSQDSGGDDGYTF,TGCGCCAGCAGCCAAGATTCTGGGGGCGACGATGGCTACACCTTC
few,TRBJ1-1,NA,TRBV4-2,CASSQENQPEAFF,TGTGCCAGCAGCCAAGAGAATCAGCCTGAAGCTTTCTTT
few,TRBJ2-5,NA,TRBV2,CASSGGDSQETQYF,TGTGCCAGCAGTGGGGGAGACAGCCAAGAGACCCAGTACTTC
NA,TRBJ2-1,NA,TRBV7-8,CASSLTGHYNEQFF,TGTGCCAGCAGCCTCACAGGGCACTACAATGAGCAGTTCTTC
NA,TRBJ2-5,NA,TRBV5-1,CASSWAVAGAETQYF,TGCGCCAGCAGCTGGGCGGTGGCAGGGGCGGAGACCCAGTACTTC
few,TRBJ1-1,NA,TRBV7-9,CASSLVPGPIVSWTEAFF,TGTGCCAGCAGCTTAGTTCCAGGCCCCATTGTAAGTTGGACTGAAGCTTTCTTT
NA,TRBJ1-2,TRBD1,TRBV6-1,CASSGPELQGGTF,TGTGCCAGCAGCGGACCGGAATTACAGGGGGGGACCTTC
NA,TRBJ2-1,NA,TRBV12-5,CASGSGTPYEQFF,TGTGCTAGTGGTTCCGGAACCCCATATGAGCAGTTCTTC
NA,TRBJ1-6,TRBD1,TRBV5-6,CASTTGDSGSLHF,TGTGCCAGCACCACAGGGGACTCGGGGTCCCTCCACTTT